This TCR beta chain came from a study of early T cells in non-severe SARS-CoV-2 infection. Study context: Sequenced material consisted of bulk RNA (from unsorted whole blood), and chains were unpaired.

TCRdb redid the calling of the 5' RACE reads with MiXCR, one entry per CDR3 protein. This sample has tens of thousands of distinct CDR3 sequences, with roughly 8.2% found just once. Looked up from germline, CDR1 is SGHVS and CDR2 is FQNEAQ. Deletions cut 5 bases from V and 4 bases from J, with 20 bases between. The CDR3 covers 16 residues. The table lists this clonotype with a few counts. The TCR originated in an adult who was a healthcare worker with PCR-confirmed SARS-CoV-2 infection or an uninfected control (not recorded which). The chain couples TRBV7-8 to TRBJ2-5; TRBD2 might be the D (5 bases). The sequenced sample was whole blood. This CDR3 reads CASSPYQASLRETQYF. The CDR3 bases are TGTGCCAGCAGCCCCTACCAGGCTAGCCTTCGAGAGACCCAGTACTTC.